This T cell receptor beta chain was captured by sequencing in a study of CD8+CD57+ T cells in acquired aplastic anemia. This clonotype was counted only a few times. Using genomic DNA as the template, TCR beta VDJ and CDR3 profiling was carried out. TCRdb analysed the reads with MiXCR anew, one entry per CDR3 protein. The table records about 190,000 distinct CDR3 sequences, 64% of them present only once. The sequence was collected from a human donor with severe aplastic anemia or a healthy control (not recorded which). The sample was sorted CD4+, CD8+, or CD8+CD57+ T cells (not recorded which) from PBMCs.

For the CDR3, the DNA is TGTGCCACCAGTGAACGGGACAGTTGGGCGTCTGGCTACACCTTC. Protein sequence: CATSERDSWASGYTF. V is TRBV24-1 and J is TRBJ1-2; 7 nucleotides line up with TRBD1. Trimming cost V 4 bases and J 7 bases; bases outside gene matches: 11. The CDR3 runs 15 residues. In germline, CDR1 is KGHDR, CDR2 SFDVKD.